A selection of T cell receptor beta chains follows, all from one sample in a study of control samples from healthy donors and cancer patients. Assay used: immunoSEQ multiplex PCR; TCRdb lists only in-frame clones, some missing. The data contain about 120,000 clones, 92% of them singletons. Sequencing was carried out using PBMCs. The origin of the receptors is a man older than 75 with head and neck cancer. CDR3s include the opening cysteine and the closing phenylalanine or tryptophan. D genes are given only for firm matches. Only part of the rows carry a size: once, few, many, or a class if the clone is expanded.

TRBV6-6	-	TRBJ2-7	-	CASSREGYEQYF	TGTGCCAGCAGCCGCGAGGGTTACGAGCAGTACTTC
TRBV27	-	TRBJ1-2	-	CASSPGSAHYGYTF	TGTGCCAGCAGCCCCGGGTCAGCTCACTATGGCTACACCTTC
TRBV3-1/TRBV3-2	TRBD1	TRBJ1-6	-	CASSPVGTVNSPLHF	TGTGCCAGCAGCCCCGTAGGGACAGTTAATTCACCCCTCCACTTT
TRBV13	TRBD2	TRBJ2-1	-	CASTPLADNEQFF	TGTGCCAGCACCCCCCTAGCGGACAATGAGCAGTTCTTC
TRBV9	TRBD2	TRBJ2-7	-	CASSTNFGTSGIHEQYF	TGTGCCAGCAGCACTAACTTCGGGACTAGCGGGATACACGAGCAGTACTTC
TRBV12-3/TRBV12-4	-	TRBJ2-7	-	CASRNTYPYEQYF	TGTGCCAGCAGGAACACTTATCCCTACGAGCAGTACTTC
TRBV7-2	TRBD2	TRBJ2-5	-	CASSLATSGKGTQYF	TGTGCCAGCAGCCTGGCCACTAGCGGCAAAGGGACCCAGTACTTC
TRBV7-9	-	TRBJ2-6	-	CASSWGASGANVLTF	TGTGCCAGCAGCTGGGGGGCCTCTGGGGCCAACGTCCTGACTTTC
TRBV5-6	-	TRBJ1-2	-	CASSLEPDTGYTF	TGTGCCAGCAGCCTGGAGCCAGACACTGGCTACACCTTC
TRBV28	-	TRBJ2-3	once	CASSVRLGGLADTQYF	TGTGCCAGCAGTGTAAGACTAGGGGGGTTGGCAGATACGCAGTATTTT
TRBV19	-	TRBJ1-3	-	CASSVLGSSGNTIYF	TGTGCCAGTAGTGTCTTGGGTAGCTCTGGAAACACCATATATTTT
TRBV20-1	-	TRBJ1-1	-	CSASRTEAFF	TGCAGTGCCAGTAGAACTGAAGCTTTCTTT
TRBV9	TRBD1	TRBJ2-7	-	CASSVANVGGALSF	TGTGCCAGCAGCGTAGCTAACGTAGGGGGCGCCTTAAGCTTC
TRBV10-1	-	TRBJ1-1	-	CASSWTQGEGTEAFF	TGCGCCAGCAGTTGGACACAGGGTGAAGGGACTGAAGCTTTCTTT
TRBV19	-	TRBJ1-5	-	CASSIAGDGQPQHF	TGTGCCAGTAGTATAGCGGGGGATGGTCAGCCCCAGCATTTT
TRBV6-5	TRBD1	TRBJ1-1	-	CASSPQGDTEAFF	TGTGCCAGCAGCCCACAGGGGGACACTGAAGCTTTCTTT
TRBV5-4	-	TRBJ1-2	-	CASSLGGSLYGYTF	TGTGCCAGCAGCTTGGGGGGTTCTCTCTATGGCTACACCTTC
TRBV5-5	-	TRBJ1-3	-	CASSLGPGEAGNTIYF	TGTGCCAGCAGTCTAGGGCCAGGGGAAGCTGGAAACACCATATATTTT
TRBV6-5	-	TRBJ1-4	-	CASSLLRAPNEKLFF	TGTGCCAGCAGCCTCCTGAGGGCGCCTAATGAAAAACTGTTTTTT
TRBV15	-	TRBJ1-5	once	CATSRGPYNQPQHF	TGTGCCACCAGCAGAGGGCCCTATAATCAGCCCCAGCATTTT
TRBV5-5	-	TRBJ2-3	-	CASSFTLLSTDTQYF	TGTGCCAGCAGCTTTACCCTACTGAGCACAGATACGCAGTATTTT
TRBV7-8	-	TRBJ2-7	once	CASSPGPFLGQYF	TGTGCCAGCAGCCCCGGGCCCTTCCTTGGGCAGTACTTC